A single sample gave rise to the 32 T cell receptor beta chains below, sequenced in a study of T cells in Graves' hyperthyroidism and ophthalmopathy. RNA transcripts gave rise to amplified TCR beta CDR3 regions. RT-PCR in the first round (using the HTBI primer set) targeted the TCR CDR3. In TCRdb, the multiplex PCR reads were re-called with MiXCR into one record per CDR3 protein. The sample has a few hundred thousand distinct CDR3 sequences, about 15% seen once; the top ten hold over 12%. The material sequenced was blood. Source of these receptors: a woman aged 18 to 35 with Graves' hyperthyroidism.

This clonotype was seen at least ten times. The chain employs TRBV18 and TRBJ2-1, with D unclear. Trimming took off 4 bases at V and 0 bases at J, with 13 bases between the two ends. Germline CDR1 and CDR2: KGHSH and LQKENI. The CDR3 spans 16 residues. This CDR3 is CASSLTVESSYNEQFF. The CDR3 DNA sequence: TGTGCCAGCTCACTCACAGTGGAGAGCTCCTACAATGAGCAGTTCTTC. Full variable domain (outside the CDR3, taken from reference TRBV18 and TRBJ2-1): NAGVMQNPRHLVRRRGQEARLRCSPMKGHSHVYWYRQLPEEGLKFMVYLQKENIIDESGMPKERFSAEFPKEGPSILRIQQVVRGDSAAYFCASSLTVESSYNEQFFGPGTRLTVL.

This clonotype came up a few times. The chain is built from TRBV6-2 or TRBV6-3 and TRBJ1-6; D remains unclear. The CDR3 runs to 16 residues. The V and J ends lost 0 bases and 10 bases respectively, with 16 bases between them. Germline-derived CDR1 and CDR2 are MNHEY and SVGEGT. The CDR3 loop reads CASSYSILGSGSPLHF. DNA for the CDR3: TGTGCCAGCAGTTACTCGATTTTGGGGAGTGGGTCACCCCTCCACTTT.

This clonotype was seen repeatedly, ten times or more. One end of the junction is discordant with germline, which a read error may explain. The gene calls are TRBV3-1 and TRBJ2-4; D is perhaps TRBD2 (5 bases). The CDR3 covers 14 residues. Germline assignment: CDR1 LGHDT and CDR2 YNNKEL (reference sequence). The CDR3 loop is CASSQEGARNIQYF. CDR3 sequence (DNA): TGTGCCAGCAGCCAAGAGGGAGCCAGAAACATTCAGTACTTC.

V is TRBV19 and J is TRBJ1-1; no clear D. The V gene's germline CDR1 is LNHDA and CDR2 SQIVND (reference sequence). The germline V and J ends were trimmed by 10 bases and 1 base, with 13 bases remaining between them. CDR3 size: 13 residues. Written as DNA, the CDR3 is TGTGCCACCCAAAAACCCTGGAACACTGAAGCTTTCTTT. Its translation is CATQKPWNTEAFF. Supplemented by reference TRBV19 and TRBJ1-1, the full variable domain reads DGGITQSPKYLFRKEGQNVTLSCEQNLNHDAMYWYRQDPGQGLRLIYYSQIVNDFQKGDIAEGYSVSREKKESFPLTVTSAQKNPTAFYLCATQKPWNTEAFFGQGTRLTVV.

This clonotype was picked up many times. V is TRBV18 and J is TRBJ1-2; D is uncertain. Germline V gene sequence: CDR1 KGHSH, CDR2 LQKENI. The CDR3 sequence is 15 residues long. V was pared by 0 bases and J by 0 bases, with 8 bases between. CDR3 in amino acids: CASSPPGLANYGYTF. The CDR3 DNA reads as TGTGCCAGCTCACCACCAGGGCTAGCTAACTATGGCTACACCTTC.

At least ten counts were recorded for this clonotype. This rearrangement joins TRBV6-2 or TRBV6-3 to TRBJ2-1; D ambiguous. V was pared by 2 bases and J by 0 bases, with 8 bases between. This CDR3 contains 15 residues. Germline values: CDR1 MNHEY, CDR2 SVGEGT. Written as DNA, the CDR3 is TGTGCCAGCAGTTACGAGGAGTTCTCCTACAATGAGCAGTTCTTC. The encoded protein is CASSYEEFSYNEQFF.

Many counts were recorded for this clonotype. The V call is TRBV11-2, the J call TRBJ2-3, with 9 bases lining up with TRBD1. CDR1 is SGHAT, CDR2 FQNNGV, per germline. This CDR3 region has 17 residues. Trimming took 4 bases from V and 3 from J; bases not matched to a gene: 11. DNA for the CDR3: TGTGCCAGCAGCTCGATGGCCGGGACAGGGACAACAGATACGCAGTATTTT. It codes for CASSSMAGTGTTDTQYF. Full variable domain (outside the CDR3, taken from reference TRBV11-2 and TRBJ2-3): EAGVAQSPRYKIIEKRQSVAFWCNPISGHATLYWYQQILGQGPKLLIQFQNNGVVDDSQLPKDRFSAERLKGVDSTLKIQPAKLEDSAVYLCASSSMAGTGTTDTQYFGPGTRLTVL.

The CDR3 DNA reads TGCGCCAGCGGGTGGGACATCTACGAGCAGTACTTC. It yields the protein CASGWDIYEQYF. This chain joins TRBV10-2 and TRBJ2-7; perhaps TRBD1 as D (6 bases). V was trimmed by 8 bases and J by 3 bases, leaving 11 bases between them. The CDR3 is made up of 12 amino acids. Looked up from germline, CDR1 is WSHSY and CDR2 is SAAADI.

V gene TRBV12-3 or TRBV12-4 combines with J gene TRBJ1-6, with no clear D. CDR3 length: 14 amino acids. The V and J ends lost 7 bases and 8 bases respectively, with 15 bases between them. CDR3 protein: CASKSELSHSPLHF. In DNA, the CDR3 is TGTGCCAGCAAGTCGGAGTTATCACATTCACCCCTCCACTTT.

This clonotype was picked up many times. The chain combines TRBV2 with TRBJ1-4; no firm D call. From germline, CDR1 is SNHLY and CDR2 FYNNEI. This CDR3 is built from 13 residues. Deletions cut 4 bases from V and 6 bases from J, with 9 bases between. CDR3 residues: CASSGGGHEKLFF. CDR3 in DNA: TGTGCCAGCAGTGGAGGCGGGCATGAAAAACTGTTTTTT.

The rearrangement links TRBV28 to TRBJ2-2; possible D gene TRBD1, 6 bases. The CDR3 is 16 residues long. V lost 6 bases and J lost 3, with 17 bases in between. Germline CDR1 reads MDHEN; CDR2 reads SYDVKM. The CDR3 nucleotides are TGTGCCAGCAGCCCGGACGTGACAGGCGACACCGGGGAGCTGTTTTTT. It encodes CASSPDVTGDTGELFF.

V gene TRBV24-1 combines with J gene TRBJ2-3; 7 nucleotides align to TRBD2. Germline-derived CDR1 and CDR2 are KGHDR and SFDVKD. The length of the CDR3 is 16 residues. J was trimmed by 4 bases and V by 3 bases; bases with no gene match: 9. The DNA of the CDR3 is TGTGCCACCAGTGATCTTAGCGGGTATGGGGCAGATACGCAGTATTTT. This encodes CATSDLSGYGADTQYF.

This clonotype was observed at least ten times. The rearrangement uses TRBV6-1 and TRBJ2-2, with a tentative D call TRBD1 (7 bases). The germline CDR1 and CDR2 sequences are MNHNS and SASEGT. The CDR3 is 14 amino acids. The germline V and J ends were trimmed by 5 bases and 4 bases, with 11 bases remaining between them. In DNA form, the CDR3 reads TGTGCCAGCAGTCGCCAGGGGGGCACCGGGGAGCTGTTTTTT. Protein: CASSRQGGTGELFF.

This clonotype was detected only a few times. The chain couples TRBV3-1 to TRBJ2-7; D unclear. CDR1 is LGHDT and CDR2 is YNNKEL in the germline V gene (reference sequence). This CDR3 spans 16 amino acids. The V and J ends lost 4 bases and 3 bases respectively, with 19 bases between them. This CDR3 is CASSPIPVRSFYEQYF. The CDR3, as DNA: TGTGCCAGCAGCCCCATCCCGGTCCGGTCTTTCTACGAGCAGTACTTC.

There are a few counts of this clonotype. The chain is built from TRBV19 and TRBJ1-1; tentative D call: TRBD1 (5 bases). V was cut by 0 bases and J by 5 bases, with 10 bases left in between. CDR1 is LNHDA, CDR2 SQIVND, per germline (reference sequence). The CDR3 extends over 14 amino acids. The CDR3 loop reads CASSIDRVATEAFF. The DNA for the CDR3 is TGTGCCAGTAGTATAGACAGGGTTGCGACTGAAGCTTTCTTT.

This clonotype was detected many times. In nucleotides, the CDR3 is TGTGCCAGCAGTTACTCGTTGGTGGGATCCTACGAGCAGTACTTC. This gives the protein CASSYSLVGSYEQYF. This chain joins TRBV6-2 or TRBV6-3 and TRBJ2-7, with D uncertain. Germline V lookup: CDR1 MNHEY, CDR2 SVGEGT. Trimming took 0 bases from V and 1 from J, leaving 10 bases between them. The CDR3 loop spans 15 amino acids.

This clonotype appeared many times. The rearrangement uses TRBV7-8 and TRBJ2-2; D may be TRBD1 or TRBD2 (5 bases each). The CDR3 spans 16 residues. With 1 base removed from V and 3 bases from J, the gap between germline ends came to 12 bases. CDR1 SGHVS and CDR2 FQNEAQ come from the germline V gene. The CDR3 spells CASSLGDGADTGELFF. CDR3 sequence (DNA): TGTGCCAGCAGCTTAGGCGACGGGGCGGACACCGGGGAGCTGTTTTTT.

This clonotype was seen many times. The J gene is TRBJ1-1, the V gene TRBV3-1; tentatively, D is TRBD1 (5 bases). This CDR3 is built from 13 residues. V lost 4 bases and J lost 7, with 13 bases in between. Germline loops: CDR1 LGHDT, CDR2 YNNKEL (reference sequence). CDR3 sequence reads: CASSRRGLDEAFF. CDR3 nucleotides: TGTGCCAGCAGCCGCCGGGGACTGGATGAAGCTTTCTTT.

The chain has TRBV6-1 and TRBJ1-1; D not resolved. Germline V gene data show CDR1 as MNHNS and CDR2 as SASEGT. V was shortened by 6 bases and J by 0 bases, with 17 bases between the two germline ends. This CDR3 is built from 16 residues. In DNA form, the CDR3 reads TGTGCCAGCAGCCCGTGGGCTACGACTTTGAACACTGAAGCTTTCTTT. This sequence encodes CASSPWATTLNTEAFF.

This clonotype was observed a few times. The CDR3 sequence is CASITAGVLDTQYF. In nucleotides, the CDR3 is TGTGCCAGCATTACAGCGGGAGTTTTGGATACGCAGTATTTT. The V call is TRBV2, the J call TRBJ2-3; 8 bases line up with TRBD2. J gave up 6 bases and V 7 bases, and 9 bases lay outside the gene matches. The CDR3 has 14 residues. CDR1 and CDR2 from the germline V gene are SNHLY and FYNNEI.

V usage is TRBV14 and J usage is TRBJ1-4; D is unresolved. Germline V gene lookup returns CDR1 SGHDN and CDR2 FVKESK. This CDR3 is built from 14 residues. V was cut by 4 bases and J by 12 bases, with 18 bases left in between. DNA for the CDR3: TGTGCCAGCAGCCTCACCGGCCTCTCAATGGAACTGTTTTTT. As protein: CASSLTGLSMELFF.

This clonotype has ten or more counts. The chain has TRBV5-6 and TRBJ1-1, with TRBD1 matching over 8 bases. From germline, CDR1 is SGHDT and CDR2 YYEEEE. This CDR3 contains 20 residues. Trimming took 4 bases from V and 4 from J; bases not matched to a gene: 24. This CDR3 reads CASSLSRIRGRFIVFTEAFF. DNA of the CDR3: TGTGCCAGCAGCCTGTCACGAATCAGGGGGCGCTTTATTGTCTTCACTGAAGCTTTCTTT. The full variable domain, with the rest looked up from reference TRBV5-6 and TRBJ1-1, is DAGVTQSPTHLIKTRGQQVTLRCSPKSGHDTVSWYQQALGQGPQFIFQYYEEEERQRGNFPDRFSGHQFPNYSSELNVNALLLGDSALYLCASSLSRIRGRFIVFTEAFFGQGTRLTVV.

The gene calls are TRBV12-3 or TRBV12-4 and TRBJ1-2; a possible D gene is TRBD1 (6 bases). This CDR3 comprises 16 residues. Trimming shortened V by 6 bases and J by 8 bases, and 25 bases separated the two germline ends. The CDR3 reads CASRTGSLGRGGGYTF. CDR3 DNA sequence: TGTGCCAGCAGAACGGGCTCCCTTGGAAGAGGGGGAGGCTACACCTTC.

Ten or more counts support this clonotype. CDR3 sequence reads: CSARDRDTPNQPQHF. DNA for the CDR3: TGCAGTGCTAGAGATCGGGACACCCCAAATCAGCCCCAGCATTTT. The chain recombines TRBV20-1 with TRBJ1-5; a possible D gene is TRBD1 (6 bases). The germline V gene has CDR1 DFQATT and CDR2 SNEGSKA (reference sequence). CDR3 length: 15 residues. Trimming took 0 bases from V and 4 from J, leaving 13 bases between them.

The CDR3 reads CASSLWGSRQETQYF. For the CDR3, the DNA is TGTGCCAGCAGCTTATGGGGGTCCCGTCAAGAGACCCAGTACTTC. The chain joins TRBV7-6 to TRBJ2-5, with D tentatively TRBD1 or TRBD2 (5 bases each). This CDR3 spans 15 amino acids. Germline CDR1 reads SGHVS; CDR2 reads FNYEAQ. The V end lost 2 bases, the J end lost 2 bases, and 12 bases lay between the germline ends.

At least ten counts were recorded for this clonotype. The V call is TRBV18, the J call TRBJ2-5, with no clear D. Trimming took 0 bases from V and 1 from J, leaving 6 bases between them. The CDR3 sequence is 14 residues long. Germline assignment: CDR1 KGHSH and CDR2 LQKENI. This CDR3 reads CASSPPPIQETQYF. The CDR3 bases are TGTGCCAGCTCACCACCGCCGATCCAAGAGACCCAGTACTTC.

This clonotype was recorded at least ten times. The genes are TRBV10-3 and TRBJ1-1; D gene unclear. V dropped 6 bases and J dropped 5 bases, with 16 bases sitting between them. The CDR3 loop spans 14 amino acids. Germline CDR1 reads ENHRY; CDR2 reads SYGVKD. CDR3: CAIRTEAKGTEAFF. CDR3 nucleotides: TGTGCCATCAGGACGGAGGCCAAGGGAACTGAAGCTTTCTTT.

This clonotype was seen ten or more times. This sequence joins TRBV6-1 and TRBJ1-1, with TRBD1 identical over 9 bases. The germline V gene encodes CDR1 MNHNS and CDR2 SASEGT. There are 15 residues in the CDR3. With 6 bases clipped from V and 11 bases from J, the junction kept 16 bases outside the gene matches. CDR3 sequence reads: CASSQDPGTGSHAFF. The CDR3 DNA sequence: TGTGCCAGCAGCCAGGACCCCGGGACAGGGTCTCACGCTTTCTTT.

This clonotype was seen many times. This sequence joins TRBV7-8 and TRBJ2-1, with 7 positions matching TRBD2. J gave up 4 bases and V 1 base, and 1 base lay outside the gene matches. Germline V gives CDR1 SGHVS, CDR2 FQNEAQ. The CDR3 has 14 amino acids. CDR3 residues: CASSLELAYNEQFF. CDR3 in DNA: TGTGCCAGCAGCTTAGAACTAGCGTACAATGAGCAGTTCTTC.

This clonotype was detected only a few times. The rearrangement joins TRBV4-1 to TRBJ2-2; the match to TRBD2 covers 8 bases. Per the germline V gene, CDR1 is MGHRA and CDR2 is YSYEKL. The CDR3 sequence is 16 residues long. Losses at the gene ends were 4 bases for V and 5 bases for J; bases not matched to a gene: 9. This CDR3 reads CASSLVGTRGTGELFF. The CDR3 nucleotides read TGCGCCAGCAGCCTAGTCGGGACTAGGGGAACCGGGGAGCTGTTTTTT.

This clonotype was seen many times. The rearrangement links TRBV6-1 to TRBJ1-5; the D is unclear. The ends were cut back, 6 bases at V and 5 bases at J, with 11 bases in the middle. CDR1 is MNHNS, CDR2 SASEGT, per germline. The length of the CDR3 is 13 residues. In DNA form, the CDR3 reads TGTGCCAGCAGGGGCTTATGGGATCAGCCCCAGCATTTT. It is translated as CASRGLWDQPQHF.

This clonotype has at least ten counts. The chain is built from TRBV20-1 and TRBJ2-7; 8 nucleotides agree with TRBD2. The CDR3 has 14 residues. CDR1 and CDR2 from the germline V gene are DFQATT and SNEGSKA (reference sequence). With V trimmed by 3 bases and J by 7 bases, 11 bases remained unmatched. The CDR3: CSASMSGGLWEQYF. The CDR3 DNA is TGCAGTGCTAGTATGAGCGGGGGCCTTTGGGAGCAGTACTTC.